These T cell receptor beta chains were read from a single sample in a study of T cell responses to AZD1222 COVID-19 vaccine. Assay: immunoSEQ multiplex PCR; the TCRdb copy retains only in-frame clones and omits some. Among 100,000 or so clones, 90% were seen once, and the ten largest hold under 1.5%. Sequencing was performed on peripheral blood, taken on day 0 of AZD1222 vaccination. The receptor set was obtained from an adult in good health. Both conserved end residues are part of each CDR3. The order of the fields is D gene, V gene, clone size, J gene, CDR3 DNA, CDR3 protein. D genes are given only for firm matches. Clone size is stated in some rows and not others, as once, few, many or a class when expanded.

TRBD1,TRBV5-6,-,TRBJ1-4,TGTGCCAGCAGCCAGACAGGGATTGTTGAAAAACTGTTTTTT,CASSQTGIVEKLFF
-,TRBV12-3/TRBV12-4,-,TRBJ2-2,TGTGCCAGCAAAGACCGCACCGGGGAGCTGTTTTTT,CASKDRTGELFF
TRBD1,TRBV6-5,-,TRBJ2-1,TGTGCCAGCAGTTTTAAAAAGGCAGGGGGCTACAATGAGCAGTTCTTC,CASSFKKAGGYNEQFF
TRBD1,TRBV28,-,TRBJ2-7,TGTGCCAGCAGTAGCAACCGGGACAGGGTAGACGAGCAGTACTTC,CASSSNRDRVDEQYF
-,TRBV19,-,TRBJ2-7,TGTGCCAGTAGTGTCCAGGGATGGGACCGCGAGCAGTACTTC,CASSVQGWDREQYF
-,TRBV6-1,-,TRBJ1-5,TGTGCCAGCAGTGAAGCGGGCAGGGGCGGTCAGCCCCAGCATTTT,CASSEAGRGGQPQHF
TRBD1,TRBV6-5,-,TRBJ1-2,TGTGCCAGCAGCGGGACAGGGTATCGTGGCTACACCTTC,CASSGTGYRGYTF
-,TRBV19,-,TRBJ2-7,TGTGCCAGTAGCCTAAAGATAGGTACCGAGCAGTACTTC,CASSLKIGTEQYF
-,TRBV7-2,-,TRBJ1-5,TGTGCCAGCAGCAGGACAGATCTTGCCAATCAGCCCCAGCATTTT,CASSRTDLANQPQHF
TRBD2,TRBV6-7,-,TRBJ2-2,TGTGCCAGCAGTTACAAGCGGGGGCCCACCGGGGAGCTGTTTTTT,CASSYKRGPTGELFF
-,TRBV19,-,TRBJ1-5,TGTGCCAGTAGTATGAAAGGGGCCAGTCAGCCCCAGCATTTT,CASSMKGASQPQHF
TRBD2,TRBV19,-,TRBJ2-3,TGTGCCAGTAGTATAGTCATAGGACTAGCGACAGATACGCAGTATTTT,CASSIVIGLATDTQYF
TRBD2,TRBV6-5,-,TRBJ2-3,TGTGCCGGCGAGACTAGCGGGGGCACAGATACGCAGTATTTT,CAGETSGGTDTQYF
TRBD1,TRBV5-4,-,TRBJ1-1,TGTGCCAGCAGCCAGGGACAGCTGAACACTGAAGCTTTCTTT,CASSQGQLNTEAFF
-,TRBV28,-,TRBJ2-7,TGTGCCAGCACCACTCAGGGGCACGAGCAGTACTTC,CASTTQGHEQYF
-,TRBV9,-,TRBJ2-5,TGTGCCAGCAGCGCGGGTCCGCAAGAGACCCAGTACTTC,CASSAGPQETQYF
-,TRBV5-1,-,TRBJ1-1,TGCGCCAGCAGCTTGCTCATGGGGCAAGGAGGGGGAAACACTGAAGCTTTCTTT,CASSLLMGQGGGNTEAFF
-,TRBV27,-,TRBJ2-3,TGTGCCAGCAGTTTACCCGGGGCTCTAGTTACGCAGTATTTT,CASSLPGALVTQYF
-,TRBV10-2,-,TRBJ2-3,TGCGCCAGCAGTGCGGGCAATAGCACAGATACGCAGTATTTT,CASSAGNSTDTQYF
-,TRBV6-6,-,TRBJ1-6,TGTGCCAGCAGTCTCGACTCGGCTCAGATCTTGCTTGAGGGTAATTCACCCCTCCACTTT,CASSLDSAQILLEGNSPLHF
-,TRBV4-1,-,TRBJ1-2,TGCGCCAGCAGCCAGGGGCATATTATAAACTATGGCTACACCTTC,CASSQGHIINYGYTF
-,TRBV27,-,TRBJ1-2,TGTGCCAGCAGTTTAAAGGGTATCGATGGCTACACCTTC,CASSLKGIDGYTF
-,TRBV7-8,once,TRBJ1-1,TGTGCCAGCAGCTTAGGCCAGGGCCTCAACACTGAAGCTTTCTTT,CASSLGQGLNTEAFF
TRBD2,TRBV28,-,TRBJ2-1,TGTGCCAGCAGTTTGGATCAGCGGGGGTACAATGAGCAGTTCTTC,CASSLDQRGYNEQFF
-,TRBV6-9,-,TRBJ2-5,TGTGCCAGCAGTAACGAAGAGACCCAGTACTTC,CASSNEETQYF
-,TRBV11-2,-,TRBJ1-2,TGTGCCAGCAGCTTAGAGTACAGGGCGGATGGCTACACCTTC,CASSLEYRADGYTF
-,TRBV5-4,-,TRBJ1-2,TGTGCCAGCAGCACCGACGGAAACTATGGCTACACCTTC,CASSTDGNYGYTF
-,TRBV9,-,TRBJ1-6,TGTGCCAGCAGCGTAGACTATAATTCACCCCTCCACTTT,CASSVDYNSPLHF
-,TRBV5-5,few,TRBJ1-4,TGTGCCAGCAGCGAAGTATTTGGACTCAATGAAAAACTGTTTTTT,CASSEVFGLNEKLFF
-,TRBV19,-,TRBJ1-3,TGTGCCAGTAGTGGAGGGACCTCCGGAAACACCATATATTTT,CASSGGTSGNTIYF
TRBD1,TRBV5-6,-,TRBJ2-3,TGTGCCAGCAGCGTCCGCAGGGGGCTCACAGATACGCAGTATTTT,CASSVRRGLTDTQYF
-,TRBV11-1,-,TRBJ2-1,TGTGCCAGCAGCTTAGACGGGGTTCCGTTCTTC,CASSLDGVPFF
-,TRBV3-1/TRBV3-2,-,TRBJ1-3,TGTGCCAGCAGCCAATTGGAAAACACCATATATTTT,CASSQLENTIYF
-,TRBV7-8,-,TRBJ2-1,TGTGCCAGCAGCGACTACGGCCAGCGTAATGAGCAGTTCTTC,CASSDYGQRNEQFF
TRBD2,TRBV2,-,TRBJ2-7,TGTGCCAGCAGAAGACCCGGGACTACCTACGAGCAGTACTTC,CASRRPGTTYEQYF
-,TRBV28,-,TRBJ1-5,TGTGCCAGCAGTTGGGAGGAAGGTCAGCCCCAGCATTTT,CASSWEEGQPQHF
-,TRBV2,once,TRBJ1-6,TGTGCCAGCAGTGATGGACTCGGGGGAGATAATTCACCCCTCCACTTT,CASSDGLGGDNSPLHF
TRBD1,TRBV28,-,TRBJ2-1,TGTGCCAGCGGGGTGGACAGGGCCTACAATGAGCAGTTCTTC,CASGVDRAYNEQFF
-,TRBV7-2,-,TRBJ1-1,TGTGCCAGCAGCCAAACGTACAGGGTGGCTGAAGCTTTCTTT,CASSQTYRVAEAFF
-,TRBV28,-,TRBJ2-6,TGTGCCAGCAGTTCGGGGGCCAACGTCCTGACTTTC,CASSSGANVLTF
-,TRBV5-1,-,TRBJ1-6,TGCGCCAGCAGCTTGGGCGTGGAATCTAATTCACCCCTCCACTTT,CASSLGVESNSPLHF
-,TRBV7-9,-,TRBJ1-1,TGTGCCAGCAGCTTAGAGTCGCGGGAAGCTTTCTTT,CASSLESREAFF
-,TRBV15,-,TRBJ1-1,TGTGCCACCAGCAGAGGGGAAAGCGGGACTGAAGCTTTCTTT,CATSRGESGTEAFF
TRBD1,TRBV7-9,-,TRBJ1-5,TGTGCCAGCAGCGCCGGGACAGGGGATCAGCCCCAGCATTTT,CASSAGTGDQPQHF
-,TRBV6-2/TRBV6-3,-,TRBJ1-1,TGTGCCAGCAGTCCAGACAGGATGAACACTGAAGCTTTCTTT,CASSPDRMNTEAFF
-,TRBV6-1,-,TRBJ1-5,TGTGCCAGCAGTGACCTCATCCTCGGGACCTGGCATTTT,CASSDLILGTWHF
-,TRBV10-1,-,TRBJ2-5,TGCGCCAGCAGTACTACGGCCCAAGAGACCCAGTACTTC,CASSTTAQETQYF
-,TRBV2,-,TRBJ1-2,TGTGCCAGCAGAGTGGAGGGCTATGGCTACACCTTC,CASRVEGYGYTF
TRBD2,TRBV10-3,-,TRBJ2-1,TGTGCCATCAGTGAGGGAGCGGGGGGGCGGCACAATGAGCAGTTCTTC,CAISEGAGGRHNEQFF